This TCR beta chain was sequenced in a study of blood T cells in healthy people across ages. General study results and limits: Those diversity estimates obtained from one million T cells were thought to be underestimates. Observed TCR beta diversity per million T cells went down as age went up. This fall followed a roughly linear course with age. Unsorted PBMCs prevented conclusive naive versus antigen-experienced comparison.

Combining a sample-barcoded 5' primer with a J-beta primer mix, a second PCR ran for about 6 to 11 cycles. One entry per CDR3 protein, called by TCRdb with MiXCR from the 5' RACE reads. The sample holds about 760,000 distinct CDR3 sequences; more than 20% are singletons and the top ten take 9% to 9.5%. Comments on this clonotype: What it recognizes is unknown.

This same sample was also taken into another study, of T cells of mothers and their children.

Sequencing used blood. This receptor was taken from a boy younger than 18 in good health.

In DNA form, the CDR3 reads TGTGCCAGCAGCGTAGAGGGACTAGTCAGCGATGAGCAGTTCTTC. It codes for CASSVEGLVSDEQFF. The chain joins TRBV9 to TRBJ2-7; 8 nucleotides line up with TRBD2. The last part of the DNA fits TRBJ2-1 better; the J call may be wrong. This CDR3 has 15 amino acids. From germline, CDR1 is SGDLS and CDR2 YYNGEE.